The 22 T cell receptor beta chains presented below share a single source sample, sequenced in a study of blood T cell repertoires in COVID-19. The table came from immunoSEQ multiplex PCR; TCRdb's copy has only in-frame clones and leaves some out. Altogether about 44,000 clones are present, around 94% being singletons, with the ten largest covering 0.3% to 0.4%. The sequencing sample was made of peripheral blood. All receptors come from a man aged 50 or older with COVID-19, enrolled during active disease.

This clone was picked up one time. The genes are TRBV18 and TRBJ2-7; D possibly corresponds to TRBD2 (6 bases). CDR3 length: 14 residues. In germline, CDR1 is KGHSH, CDR2 LQKENI. Between the trimmed V and J ends, which lost 3 bases and 6 bases, there was a span of 15 bases. The CDR3 region is CASSPPGSTSEQYF. DNA for the CDR3: TGTGCCAGCTCACCTCCCGGGAGTACGAGCGAGCAGTACTTC.

V gene TRBV5-6 combines with J gene TRBJ2-3, with 8 bases matching TRBD1. CDR1 is SGHDT and CDR2 is YYEEEE in the germline V gene. With 4 bases clipped from V and 3 bases from J, the junction kept 10 bases outside the gene matches. This CDR3 has 16 residues. Written as DNA, the CDR3 is TGTGCCAGCAGCCTGTTTCGGACAGGGTTTACAGATACGCAGTATTTT. This gives the protein CASSLFRTGFTDTQYF.

The chain links TRBV2 to TRBJ2-7, with 9 positions matching TRBD1. Germline CDR1 is SNHLY and CDR2 is FYNNEI. The trim removed 2 bases at V and 2 bases at J, leaving 7 bases unmatched. The CDR3 runs 16 residues. CDR3 loop: CASSESSGTGTYEQYF. The CDR3 nucleotides read TGTGCCAGCAGTGAAAGTTCCGGGACAGGGACCTACGAGCAGTACTTC.

The J gene is TRBJ2-7, the V gene TRBV15; 11 nucleotides match TRBD2. J was trimmed by 4 bases and V by 1 base; bases with no gene match: 9. The CDR3 is 17 amino acids. The germline gives CDR1 LNHNV, CDR2 YYDKDF (reference sequence). CDR3 sequence (DNA): TGTGCCACCAGCAGAGTAGGTCCGACTAGCGGGAAATACGAGCAGTACTTC. Protein sequence: CATSRVGPTSGKYEQYF.

The rearrangement joins TRBV19 to TRBJ1-6; D possibly corresponds to TRBD1 (6 bases). In germline, CDR1 is LNHDA, CDR2 SQIVND (reference sequence). V was clipped by 5 bases and J by 7 bases, with 12 bases between them. The CDR3 extends over 14 amino acids. The CDR3 loop is CASSARGRNSPLHF. CDR3 bases: TGTGCCAGTAGTGCCAGGGGCCGGAATTCACCCCTCCACTTT.

The rearrangement uses TRBV5-1 and TRBJ1-1; unclear D gene. The CDR3 has 13 residues. Germline loops: CDR1 SGHRS, CDR2 YFSETQ. Trimming stripped 6 bases from V and 1 base from J, with 10 bases between. CDR3 protein: CASTENPNTEAFF. As DNA, the CDR3 is TGCGCCAGCACGGAGAACCCGAACACTGAAGCTTTCTTT.

This clone showed up just once. V and J are TRBV15 and TRBJ1-2; TRBD1 matches at 9 bases. Germline assignment: CDR1 LNHNV and CDR2 YYDKDF (reference sequence). V was pared by 0 bases and J by 8 bases, with 7 bases of the junction left unmatched. This CDR3 is 15 amino acids long. CDR3 sequence (DNA): TGTGCCACCAGCAGAGATCTGGAGGACAGGGGAGGCTACACCTTC. This gives the protein CATSRDLEDRGGYTF.

This clone was recorded a few times. In DNA form, the CDR3 reads TGTGCCAGCTCAAACAGGGAAACGACCCTCCACTTT. Translation gives CASSNRETTLHF. The rearrangement links TRBV7-9 to TRBJ1-6; maybe TRBD1 (6 bases). The ends were cut back, 8 bases at V and 14 bases at J, with 16 bases in the middle. The CDR3 has 12 amino acids. Per germline, CDR1 SEHNR and CDR2 FQNEAQ (reference sequence).

The V call is TRBV28, the J call TRBJ2-2, with 7 bases aligning to TRBD2. The CDR3 extends over 14 amino acids. V shed 5 bases and J 4 bases; nucleotides not matched to a gene: 4. Germline lookup yields CDR1 MDHEN and CDR2 SYDVKM. The CDR3 is CASSGGSLTGELFF. Here the CDR3 DNA reads TGTGCCAGCAGTGGCGGGAGTCTCACCGGGGAGCTGTTTTTT. Full variable domain (remainder filled in from reference TRBV28 and TRBJ2-2): DVKVTQSSRYLVKRTGEKVFLECVQDMDHENMFWYRQDPGLGLRLIYFSYDVKMKEKGDIPEGYSVSREKKERFSLILESASTNQTSMYLCASSGGSLTGELFFGEGSRLTVL.

The rearrangement links TRBV5-1 to TRBJ1-2; TRBD1 matches 7 bases. V shed 0 bases and J 5 bases; nucleotides not matched to a gene: 10. The CDR3 is 16 residues long. Germline values: CDR1 SGHRS, CDR2 YFSETQ. CDR3 in DNA: TGCGCCAGCAGCTTGGGAACTGACAGGGCGTCTTATGGCTACACCTTC. Encoded protein: CASSLGTDRASYGYTF.

This sequence joins TRBV6-2 or TRBV6-3 and TRBJ2-5, with 9 bases fitting TRBD2. V trimming: 0 bases; J trimming: 4 bases; junction bases outside the gene matches: 3. Germline lookup yields CDR1 MNHEY and CDR2 SVGEGT. This CDR3 contains 15 residues. CDR3: CASSYSVSGRETQYF. The CDR3 DNA follows: TGTGCCAGCAGTTACTCGGTTAGCGGGAGAGAGACCCAGTACTTC.

The rearrangement links TRBV5-1 to TRBJ1-2; 7 bases line up with TRBD1. Germline CDR1 and CDR2: SGHRS and YFSETQ. With 0 bases clipped from V and 2 bases from J, the junction kept 7 bases outside the gene matches. This CDR3 region has 16 residues. The CDR3 coding sequence is TGCGCCAGCAGCTTGGAGACGGGACAGCAGAACTATGGCTACACCTTC. Protein product: CASSLETGQQNYGYTF.

The V call is TRBV27, the J call TRBJ2-7; TRBD1 aligns across 7 bases. The CDR3 runs to 14 residues. V was clipped by 7 bases and J by 0 bases; unmatched bases: 6. Germline CDR1 is MNHEY and CDR2 is SMNVEV (reference sequence). The DNA of the CDR3 is TGTGCCAGCAAAACAGGGGTCTTCTCCTACGAGCAGTACTTC. It encodes CASKTGVFSYEQYF.

This chain links TRBV5-1 with TRBJ1-4, with D possibly being TRBD1 (6 bases). The V gene's germline CDR1 is SGHRS and CDR2 YFSETQ. The V end was cut by 1 base, the J end by 12 bases, with 19 bases between. The CDR3 is 15 residues long. The CDR3 nucleotides are TGCGCCAGCAGCTTGATGGACAGCCGTCTAGGGGAACTGTTTTTT. It translates to CASSLMDSRLGELFF.

The CDR3 here is CASSQEGQAMNTEAFF. The CDR3 DNA is TGTGCCAGCAGCCAAGAGGGACAGGCCATGAACACTGAAGCTTTCTTT. The rearrangement joins TRBV4-2 to TRBJ1-1; 8 bases are a match to TRBD1. Germline values: CDR1 LGHNA, CDR2 YNFKEQ. The CDR3 loop spans 16 amino acids. V lost 0 bases, J lost 0 bases, and 3 bases stayed unmatched.

Written as DNA, the CDR3 is TGTGCCAGTAAGTCCGGTATTTTCACAGATACGCAGTATTTT. This translates into CASKSGIFTDTQYF. V and J are TRBV19 and TRBJ2-3; D gene uncertain. The CDR3 loop spans 14 amino acids. The V gene lost 7 bases and the J gene lost 2 bases, with 13 bases spanning the gap. From germline, CDR1 is LNHDA and CDR2 SQIVND (reference sequence).

The rearrangement links TRBV7-9 to TRBJ2-4; TRBD2 aligns across 14 bases. The CDR3 spans 19 residues. Losses at the gene ends were 6 bases for V and 3 bases for J; bases not matched to a gene: 13. In germline, CDR1 is SEHNR, CDR2 FQNEAQ (reference sequence). The CDR3 DNA follows: TGTGCCAGCAGGCCCACCGGGACTAGCGGGAGACTCGACAAAAACATTCAGTACTTC. It yields the protein CASRPTGTSGRLDKNIQYF.

J is TRBJ2-7 and V is TRBV27; 7 bases line up with TRBD1. CDR3 length equals 14 residues. Trimming at V came to 5 bases and at J to 3 bases, leaving 7 bases not matched to a gene. Germline CDR1 reads MNHEY; CDR2 reads SMNVEV (reference sequence). This chain's CDR3 is CASSPWDRHYEQYF. As DNA, the CDR3 is TGTGCCAGCAGTCCGTGGGACAGACACTACGAGCAGTACTTC.

The chain joins TRBV11-2 to TRBJ2-1; possible D gene TRBD2, 5 bases. The CDR3 loop spans 15 amino acids. Trimming removed 0 bases from V and 9 bases from J, with 15 bases in between. CDR1 SGHAT and CDR2 FQNNGV come from the germline V gene. CDR3 sequence: CASSLEGGGIGEQFF. CDR3 nucleotides: TGTGCCAGCAGCTTAGAAGGAGGTGGGATCGGTGAGCAGTTCTTC. Full variable domain (outside the CDR3, taken from reference TRBV11-2 and TRBJ2-1): EAGVAQSPRYKIIEKRQSVAFWCNPISGHATLYWYQQILGQGPKLLIQFQNNGVVDDSQLPKDRFSAERLKGVDSTLKIQPAKLEDSAVYLCASSLEGGGIGEQFFGPGTRLTVL.

This clone was recorded only once. The gene calls are TRBV5-8 and TRBJ2-5; a weak D match, TRBD2 (7 bases). Germline CDR1 is SGHTS and CDR2 is YDEGEE. V was shortened by 4 bases and J by 4 bases, with 11 bases between the two germline ends. The CDR3 runs 13 residues. The CDR3 region has the DNA TGTGCCAGCAGCCGGGGGGCCTCAGAGACCCAGTACTTC. This sequence encodes CASSRGASETQYF.

The genes are TRBV7-9 and TRBJ2-5; D unclear. CDR3 size: 15 residues. V lost 1 base and J 1 base, leaving 10 bases between the germline ends. Germline V gene lookup returns CDR1 SEHNR and CDR2 FQNEAQ (reference sequence). Here the CDR3 reads CASSLGVSGQETQYF. CDR3 nucleotide sequence: TGTGCCAGCAGCTTAGGGGTGTCAGGCCAAGAGACCCAGTACTTC. Variable domain in full (rest from reference TRBV7-9 and TRBJ2-5): DTGVSQNPRHKITKRGQNVTFRCDPISEHNRLYWYRQTLGQGPEFLTYFQNEAQLEKSRLLSDRFSAERPKGSFSTLEIQRTEQGDSAMYLCASSLGVSGQETQYFGPGTRLLVL.

The rearrangement links TRBV6-6 to TRBJ1-1; a weak D match, TRBD1 (6 bases). Germline CDR1 and CDR2: MNHNY and SVGAGI (reference sequence). Between the trimmed V and J ends, which lost 5 bases and 3 bases, there was a span of 10 bases. The CDR3 spans 13 residues. CDR3 nucleotides: TGTGCCAGCAGTATAAACAGGGACACTGAAGCTTTCTTT. It yields the protein CASSINRDTEAFF.